The 21 T cell receptor beta chains below were found in one sample sequenced in a study of alternative splicing in chronic myeloid leukemia remission. Libraries were built from poly-A-enriched mRNA from approximately 0.97 ug total RNA. TCRdb re-called the bulk RNA-seq reads, yielding one record per CDR3 amino acid sequence without DNA. The repertoire consists of fewer than 350 distinct CDR3 sequences, with around 99% occurring once and the leading ten covering over 3.5%. The sample comprised PBMCs. The receptor set was obtained from a person aged 25-55 years in good health.

The V and J genes are TRBV19 and TRBJ1-1. Per germline, CDR1 LNHDA and CDR2 SQIVND (reference sequence). The CDR3 consists of 14 residues. The CDR3: CASNKGNMNTEAFF.

The chain uses TRBV29-1 and TRBJ1-2; TCRdb outputs TRBD1, but without DNA this stays unchecked. This CDR3 is built from 12 residues. Germline V gene sequence: CDR1 SQVTM, CDR2 ANQGSEA. CDR3 sequence reads: CSVGDRTYGYTF.

V is TRBV20-1 and J is TRBJ2-7; as DNA is missing, the TRBD1 call by TCRdb cannot be tested. Germline values: CDR1 DFQATT, CDR2 SNEGSKA (reference sequence). This CDR3 spans 11 amino acids. The CDR3 sequence: CSAQGANEQYF.

The chain employs TRBV6-5 and TRBJ1-1. From germline, CDR1 is MNHEY and CDR2 SVGAGI. This CDR3 region has 13 residues. CDR3 protein: CASSLDKNTEAFF.

The chain is built from TRBV4-2 and TRBJ1-3. This CDR3 region has 15 residues. Germline-derived CDR1 and CDR2 are LGHNA and YNFKEQ. CDR3 protein: CASSHHTWAGNTIYF.

This sequence joins TRBV12-3 or TRBV12-4 and TRBJ2-3. The CDR3 runs 11 residues. The CDR3 sequence: CASSFWDTQYF.

The chain has TRBV29-1 and TRBJ2-3; no DNA is available, so the TRBD2 call from TCRdb remains unchecked. CDR3 length: 15 amino acids. Germline V gene sequence: CDR1 SQVTM, CDR2 ANQGSEA. The CDR3 reads CSGGTSGGHADTQYF.

This chain uses TRBV19 with TRBJ1-5. Germline V gene sequence: CDR1 LNHDA, CDR2 SQIVND (reference sequence). The CDR3 contains 13 residues. This chain's CDR3 is CASSITGVQPQHF. The whole variable domain, filled in from reference TRBV19 and TRBJ1-5, reads DGGITQSPKYLFRKEGQNVTLSCEQNLNHDAMYWYRQDPGQGLRLIYYSQIVNDFQKGDIAEGYSVSREKKESFPLTVTSAQKNPTAFYLCASSITGVQPQHFGDGTRLSIL.

The gene calls are TRBV5-1 and TRBJ2-3; TCRdb indicates TRBD2, and absent DNA this call remains unverified. Looked up from germline, CDR1 is SGHRS and CDR2 is YFSETQ. The CDR3 length is 17 residues. CDR3 in amino acids: CASSQGPTSFSTDTQYF. Drawing the rest from reference TRBV5-1 and TRBJ2-3, the complete variable domain is KAGVTQTPRYLIKTRGQQVTLSCSPISGHRSVSWYQQTPGQGLQFLFEYFSETQRNKGNFPGRFSGRQFSNSRSEMNVSTLELGDSALYLCASSQGPTSFSTDTQYFGPGTRLTVL.

This rearrangement joins TRBV2 to TRBJ1-2. CDR3 length equals 11 residues. Germline CDR1 is SNHLY and CDR2 is FYNNEI. CDR3 amino acids: CASSSLKGYTF. Variable domain in full (rest from reference TRBV2 and TRBJ1-2): EPEVTQTPSHQVTQMGQEVILRCVPISNHLYFYWYRQILGQKVEFLVSFYNNEISEKSEIFDDQFSVERPDGSNFTLKIRSTKLEDSAMYFCASSSLKGYTFGSGTRLTVV.

The chain employs TRBV9 and TRBJ1-3. Germline loops: CDR1 SGDLS, CDR2 YYNGEE. The CDR3 runs to 14 residues. The CDR3 loop reads CASSGRGVRNTIYF.

The V call is TRBV4-1, the J call TRBJ1-1. Germline assignment: CDR1 MGHRA and CDR2 YSYEKL. CDR3 size: 13 residues. The CDR3 here is CASSQDRQGEAFF.

The chain employs TRBV30 and TRBJ2-1; TCRdb gives TRBD2 as the D gene, but with no DNA this cannot be confirmed. CDR1 and CDR2 (germline): GTSNPN, SVGIG (reference sequence). There are 14 residues in the CDR3. CDR3 loop: CAFLSGGLYNEQFF.

The V gene is TRBV24/OR9-2, the J gene TRBJ1-5; TCRdb's assignment of TRBD1 cannot be checked, as there is no DNA. TRBV24/OR9-2 belongs to the ORF category, with a function that is uncertain. The CDR3 sequence is 16 residues long. The CDR3: CATSEAGTGESQPQHF.

The V gene is TRBV29-1, the J gene TRBJ1-5; the D gene TCRdb calls, TRBD1, cannot be checked with no DNA. CDR3 length equals 13 residues. CDR1 SQVTM and CDR2 ANQGSEA come from the germline V gene. The CDR3 is CSVGTGGGQPQHF.

This chain connects TRBV7-3 to TRBJ1-5; the D gene TCRdb calls, TRBD1, cannot be checked with no DNA. CDR3 length: 12 amino acids. CDR1 and CDR2 (germline): SGHTA, FQGTGA. CDR3 sequence: CADRAVYWPQHF.

The genes are TRBV2 and TRBJ2-3; TCRdb gives TRBD2 as the D gene, but with no DNA this cannot be confirmed. CDR1 and CDR2 from the germline V gene are SNHLY and FYNNEI. The length of the CDR3 is 13 residues. The CDR3 region is CASSIAGQDTQYF.

The J gene is TRBJ2-7, the V gene TRBV7-2; TCRdb returns TRBD2, unconfirmable since there is no DNA. Germline V gene data show CDR1 as SGHTA and CDR2 as FQGNSA. The CDR3 length is 15 residues. The CDR3 sequence is CASSLAAGAAYEQYF.

The chain carries TRBV6-2 or TRBV6-3 and TRBJ2-1; without DNA, the TCRdb call of TRBD2 cannot be checked. This CDR3 comprises 19 residues. Germline V CDR1 and CDR2: MNHEY, SVGEGT. CDR3 sequence reads: CASSYRRRSGGFSYNEQFF.

This clonotype was picked up one time. This chain joins TRBV27 and TRBJ2-2; lacking DNA, the TRBD2 call made by TCRdb goes unchecked. There are 14 residues in the CDR3. Germline CDR1 MNHEY, CDR2 SMNVEV (reference sequence). The CDR3 loop is CASTRTGGIGELFF.

The gene calls are TRBV5-1 and TRBJ2-3. CDR1 and CDR2 from the germline V gene are SGHRS and YFSETQ. There are 11 residues in the CDR3. CDR3 sequence reads: CASSFTDTQYF.